Each of the 30 T cell receptor beta chains below was sequenced from the same sample in a study of blood T cell repertoires in COVID-19. Here immunoSEQ multiplex PCR was the method, and the copy in TCRdb shows in-frame clones only, minus some. The table has approximately 250,000 clones, less than 95% seen once. Sequencing was carried out using PBMCs or T cells enriched from blood (not recorded which). These receptors were obtained from a man aged 35 to 55 who had been exposed to COVID-19.

V and J are TRBV5-5 and TRBJ1-1; D ambiguous. CDR1 and CDR2 (germline): SGHKS, YYEKEE (reference sequence). Trimming took off 0 bases at V and 1 base at J, with 7 bases between the two ends. There are 14 residues in the CDR3. CDR3 region: CASSLASRNTEAFF. The CDR3 DNA is TGTGCCAGCAGCTTGGCTAGCAGGAACACTGAAGCTTTCTTT.

The table lists this clone with a few counts. The chain uses TRBV10-3 and TRBJ2-7, with D perhaps matching TRBD2 (6 bases). CDR3 length: 13 amino acids. V was trimmed by 4 bases and J by 3 bases, leaving 10 bases between them. Germline values: CDR1 ENHRY, CDR2 SYGVKD. The CDR3 loop reads CAISGRLDYEQYF. CDR3 DNA sequence: TGTGCCATCAGTGGTCGACTAGACTACGAGCAGTACTTC.

The V call is TRBV20-1, the J call TRBJ1-1; D not certain. Germline CDR1 is DFQATT and CDR2 is SNEGSKA (reference sequence). With 5 bases removed from V and 7 bases from J, the gap between germline ends came to 8 bases. This CDR3 has 10 residues. CDR3 residues: CSAHRGEAFF. The CDR3 DNA reads TGCAGTGCTCACCGGGGTGAAGCTTTCTTT.

A remark on this clone: Different DNA sequences within this sample yield the same CDR3. The chain employs TRBV28 and TRBJ1-6; TRBD1 aligns across 9 bases. Per the germline V gene, CDR1 is MDHEN and CDR2 is SYDVKM. The CDR3 extends over 12 amino acids. V lost 8 bases, J lost 7 bases, and 0 bases stayed unmatched. The CDR3 DNA reads as TGTGCCAGCGGGACAGGGAATTCACCCCTCCACTTT. Its translation: CASGTGNSPLHF.

The V call is TRBV18, the J call TRBJ1-2, with 8 bases identical to TRBD1. V was clipped by 3 bases and J by 4 bases; unmatched bases: 7. Germline V CDR1 and CDR2: KGHSH, LQKENI. The length of the CDR3 is 15 residues. CDR3 in DNA: TGTGCCAGCTCACCCCCGACAGGGGTCAGCTATGGCTACACCTTC. Translated, it gives CASSPPTGVSYGYTF.

The chain employs TRBV30 and TRBJ2-7; TRBD1 matches 7 bases. J gave up 3 bases and V 2 bases, and 1 base lay outside the gene matches. Per the germline V gene, CDR1 is GTSNPN and CDR2 is SVGIG (reference sequence). The CDR3 runs to 12 residues. This CDR3 reads CAWSWTGYEQYF. The DNA of the CDR3 is TGTGCCTGGAGTTGGACAGGCTACGAGCAGTACTTC.

The chain recombines TRBV28 with TRBJ2-1; D is perhaps TRBD1 (6 bases). Germline CDR1 reads MDHEN; CDR2 reads SYDVKM. The CDR3 is 12 residues long. Trimming removed 5 bases at V and 11 bases at J, with 13 bases between. The CDR3 loop is CASSVAGVKQFF. In DNA form, the CDR3 reads TGTGCCAGCAGTGTCGCAGGGGTTAAGCAGTTCTTC.

This clone was observed once. One end of the junction varies from germline; a read error may be responsible. Other DNA sequences in this sample translate to the same CDR3. The chain is built from TRBV9 and TRBJ2-2; 12 nucleotides agree with TRBD2. Germline values: CDR1 SGDLS, CDR2 YYNGEE. The CDR3 sequence is 15 residues long. The CDR3 loop is CASQRLAGDTGELFF. The CDR3 region has the DNA TGTGCCAGCCAGAGACTAGCGGGAGACACCGGGGAGCTATTTTTT.

CDR3: CASSTHTGTGGTEAFF. DNA for the CDR3: TGTGCCAGCAGTACACATACCGGGACAGGGGGCACTGAAGCTTTCTTT. The genes are TRBV7-9 and TRBJ1-1; 11 nucleotides align to TRBD1. From germline, CDR1 is SEHNR and CDR2 FQNEAQ (reference sequence). Losses at the gene ends were 6 bases for V and 4 bases for J; bases not matched to a gene: 10. The CDR3 covers 16 residues.

This clone has a single count. The V gene is TRBV14, the J gene TRBJ2-2; TRBD1 might be the D (5 bases). Trimming pared 3 bases from V and 1 base from J, leaving 9 bases between. CDR1 and CDR2 (germline): SGHDN, FVKESK. This CDR3 region has 15 residues. DNA of the CDR3: TGTGCCAGCAGCCAGGGGCAATGGAACACCGGGGAGCTGTTTTTT. Protein: CASSQGQWNTGELFF.

The chain has TRBV7-6 and TRBJ2-1; unclear D gene. V was cut by 1 base and J by 12 bases, with 7 bases left in between. This CDR3 region has 11 residues. Germline assignment: CDR1 SGHVS and CDR2 FNYEAQ. The chain's CDR3 is CASSLDGLQFF. The CDR3 bases are TGTGCCAGCAGCTTAGACGGTTTGCAGTTCTTC.

The chain employs TRBV6-4 and TRBJ2-3; D not certain. CDR3 size: 13 residues. CDR1 and CDR2 (germline): MRHNA, SNTAGT. Trimming removed 2 bases at V and 1 base at J, with 4 bases between. The CDR3 loop is CASSDAGTDTQYF. DNA of the CDR3: TGTGCCAGCAGTGACGCAGGCACAGATACGCAGTATTTT.

The V gene is TRBV6-5, the J gene TRBJ2-7, with 7 bases fitting TRBD1. The CDR3 is 13 residues long. The V and J ends lost 5 bases and 3 bases, in that order; junction bases with no gene match: 4. CDR1 and CDR2 (germline): MNHEY, SVGAGI. CDR3 sequence: CASSPRTGYEQYF. CDR3 sequence (DNA): TGTGCCAGCAGTCCCCGGACAGGCTACGAGCAGTACTTC.

The chain links TRBV29-1 to TRBJ1-2; TRBD1 agrees at 7 bases. Germline V gene data show CDR1 as SQVTM and CDR2 as ANQGSEA. Losses at the gene ends were 6 bases for V and 5 bases for J; bases not matched to a gene: 9. The CDR3 length is 13 residues. CDR3 amino acids: CSVSRDSKYGYTF. DNA for the CDR3: TGCAGCGTCTCCCGGGACAGCAAATATGGCTACACCTTC.

The chain employs TRBV7-3 and TRBJ2-7; a weak D match, TRBD1 (6 bases). The CDR3 is made up of 15 amino acids. Trimming removed 2 bases from V and 0 bases from J, with 11 bases in between. Germline CDR1 reads SGHTA; CDR2 reads FQGTGA. Here the CDR3 reads CASSLATGPSYEQYF. The CDR3 region has the DNA TGTGCCAGCAGCTTAGCCACAGGGCCCTCCTACGAGCAGTACTTC.

The chain combines TRBV27 with TRBJ2-5, with D hard to call. The CDR3 has 16 residues. Germline CDR1 is MNHEY and CDR2 is SMNVEV (reference sequence). V lost 6 bases, J lost 1 base, and 18 bases lay in between. CDR3 DNA: TGTGCCAGCAGAACAAACACGCAGGTACCCCAAGAGACCCAGTACTTC. Residues: CASRTNTQVPQETQYF.

This rearrangement joins TRBV5-1 to TRBJ2-1, with 9 bases identical to TRBD2. The V segment lost 3 bases and the J segment 8 bases; nucleotides outside the gene matches: 18. The CDR3 spans 18 residues. Germline V gene sequence: CDR1 SGHRS, CDR2 YFSETQ. CDR3 amino acids: CASSSNLVGGRAIDEQFF. The CDR3 DNA reads as TGCGCCAGCAGCTCGAACCTAGTAGGCGGGAGGGCCATAGATGAGCAGTTCTTC.

The chain employs TRBV12-5 and TRBJ2-4; D may be TRBD1 (6 bases). Trimming removed 2 bases at V and 7 bases at J, with 12 bases between. Germline-derived CDR1 and CDR2 are LGHNT and FRNRAP. This CDR3 comprises 14 residues. CDR3 in amino acids: CASGLPPQGNIQYF. The CDR3 coding sequence is TGTGCTAGTGGTTTGCCACCCCAGGGGAACATTCAGTACTTC.

Points on this clone: Other DNA sequences in the sample encode the same CDR3. The DNA for the CDR3 is TGCGCCAGCAGCCAGTCGACGGGCACTGAAGCTTTCTTT. Its translation: CASSQSTGTEAFF. The chain recombines TRBV5-1 with TRBJ1-1; D is unclear. The CDR3 extends over 13 amino acids. The germline V gene has CDR1 SGHRS and CDR2 YFSETQ. The V and J ends lost 4 bases and 4 bases respectively, with 11 bases between them. Supplemented by reference TRBV5-1 and TRBJ1-1, the full variable domain reads KAGVTQTPRYLIKTRGQQVTLSCSPISGHRSVSWYQQTPGQGLQFLFEYFSETQRNKGNFPGRFSGRQFSNSRSEMNVSTLELGDSALYLCASSQSTGTEAFFGQGTRLTVV.

The count of this clone is one. V and J are TRBV21-1 and TRBJ2-5; the table's D gene call, TRBD2, was not cross checked with the DNA. TRBV21-1 is shown as a pseudogene. The CDR3 consists of 15 residues. CDR3 nucleotide sequence: TGTGCCAGCAGCAAATTTATCGGGAGGCAGGAGACCCAGTACTTC. Protein product: CASSKFIGRQETQYF.

The CDR3 here is CASSPLRVGGQDEQYF. The CDR3 DNA reads TGTGCCAGCTCACCACTGAGGGTGGGAGGGCAGGACGAGCAGTACTTC. This sequence joins TRBV18 and TRBJ2-7; the match to TRBD2 covers 7 bases. Germline CDR1 reads KGHSH; CDR2 reads LQKENI. The ends lost 1 base at V and 5 bases at J; junction bases unmatched: 11. This CDR3 has 16 amino acids.

The chain links TRBV19 to TRBJ2-1; 12 bases map to TRBD1. CDR1 and CDR2 (germline): LNHDA, SQIVND (reference sequence). The CDR3 totals 15 residues. J lost 7 bases, V lost 5 bases, and 6 bases had no gene match. The CDR3 reads CASSRDRGLYNEQFF. CDR3 bases: TGTGCCAGTAGTCGGGACAGGGGGCTTTATAATGAGCAGTTCTTC.

This clone is a singleton in its sample. The chain has TRBV14 and TRBJ2-7, with 10 bases fitting TRBD1. The J segment lost 4 bases and the V segment lost 0 bases, leaving 3 bases of the junction unmatched. Germline V gene lookup returns CDR1 SGHDN and CDR2 FVKESK. The CDR3 is 15 residues long. Written as DNA, the CDR3 is TGTGCCAGCAGCCAAGATACGGACAGGGGGTACGAGCAGTACTTC. Its translation is CASSQDTDRGYEQYF.

This chain links TRBV19 with TRBJ2-2; D gene ambiguous. Germline assignment: CDR1 LNHDA and CDR2 SQIVND (reference sequence). This CDR3 comprises 14 residues. V lost 5 bases, J lost 0 bases, and 7 bases lay in between. CDR3 coding DNA: TGTGCCAGTAGTGGGCACACGAACACCGGGGAGCTGTTTTTT. Its translation: CASSGHTNTGELFF.

V usage is TRBV6-5 and J usage is TRBJ1-1; the D is unclear. Trimming removed 7 bases from V and 6 bases from J, with 18 bases in between. The CDR3 extends over 14 amino acids. CDR1 MNHEY and CDR2 SVGAGI come from the germline V gene. As DNA, the CDR3 is TGTGCCAGCATTTTACGAGGAGGTATGGCTGAAGCTTTCTTT. Amino acid sequence: CASILRGGMAEAFF.

V usage is TRBV30 and J usage is TRBJ1-5; 8 bases are a match to TRBD1. The germline V gene encodes CDR1 GTSNPN and CDR2 SVGIG (reference sequence). J lost 3 bases, V lost 1 base, and 11 bases had no gene match. The CDR3 covers 17 residues. For the CDR3, the DNA is TGTGCCTGGAGTGCCGAGAGGACAGGGCCGTTCAATCAGCCCCAGCATTTT. Residues: CAWSAERTGPFNQPQHF.

The chain is built from TRBV2 and TRBJ2-7; possible D gene TRBD2, 5 bases. Germline lookup yields CDR1 SNHLY and CDR2 FYNNEI. With 0 bases removed from V and 4 bases from J, the gap between germline ends came to 13 bases. The CDR3 spans 15 residues. The chain's CDR3 is CASSEARAETYEQYF. For the CDR3, the DNA is TGTGCCAGCAGTGAAGCGCGAGCGGAAACATACGAGCAGTACTTC.

The V gene is TRBV4-1, the J gene TRBJ1-2; 9 positions agree with TRBD1. CDR3 size: 14 residues. With 4 bases clipped from V and 6 bases from J, the junction kept 6 bases outside the gene matches. In germline, CDR1 is MGHRA, CDR2 YSYEKL. As DNA, the CDR3 is TGCGCCAGCAGCCTACTACAGGGGGCCGATGGCTACACCTTC. Amino acid sequence: CASSLLQGADGYTF.

The chain recombines TRBV27 with TRBJ1-6; 10 bases fit TRBD1. V lost 7 bases and J lost 8; bases outside the gene matches: 11. From germline, CDR1 is MNHEY and CDR2 SMNVEV (reference sequence). CDR3 length: 16 amino acids. CDR3 in DNA: TGTGCCAGCAAAGGAATGGGACAGGGGTTTTATTCACCCCTCCACTTT. The encoded protein is CASKGMGQGFYSPLHF.

The rearrangement links TRBV5-6 to TRBJ1-3, with D possibly being TRBD1 (5 bases). Trimming cost V 6 bases and J 3 bases, with 13 bases left between them. CDR1 is SGHDT, CDR2 YYEEEE, per germline. CDR3 length: 14 residues. The CDR3 nucleotides are TGTGCCAGCACCCGTGGGGGGGGTGGAAACACCATATATTTT. This translates into CASTRGGGGNTIYF.